This entry lists 10 T cell receptor beta chains sequenced from one sample in a study of patients and donors after allogeneic stem cell transplantation. Each CDR3 protein is one row after TCRdb ran MiXCR on the RT-PCR reads. The sample includes about 23,000 distinct CDR3 sequences, about 28% of them seen just once. Sequencing was performed on blood, either unsorted or a sorted T cell fraction (not recorded which). These receptors all stem from a human donor who was either an allogeneic HSCT recipient or a stem cell or donor lymphocyte infusion donor (not recorded which). It is not recorded whose cells these are; they may come from a transplant donor.

This clonotype has a handful of counts. The gene calls are TRBV6-2 or TRBV6-3 and TRBJ1-5; TRBD1 is a possible D gene (5 bases). CDR1 is MNHEY, CDR2 SVGEGT, per germline. This CDR3 region has 15 residues. V lost 5 bases and J 3 bases, leaving 14 bases between the germline ends. The CDR3 DNA sequence: TGTGCCAGCAGTCCAGTTGGGGGAAACAATCAGCCCCAGCATTTT. Its translation: CASSPVGGNNQPQHF.

This clonotype was found once. In nucleotides, the CDR3 is TGCAGTGCTCCCCCGGACAGGGGCGGCTACGAAAAACTGTTTTTT. Residues: CSAPPDRGGYEKLFF. The gene calls are TRBV20-1 and TRBJ1-4; TRBD1 aligns across 9 bases. CDR3 size: 15 residues. Germline V gene data show CDR1 as DFQATT and CDR2 as SNEGSKA (reference sequence). Trimming took 5 bases from V and 8 from J; bases not matched to a gene: 12.

By sample fraction, this clonotype is medium-sized. The chain is built from TRBV7-2 and TRBJ2-5, with D maybe TRBD2 (7 bases). The CDR3 is 14 amino acids. Per germline, CDR1 SGHTA and CDR2 FQGNSA. V shed 5 bases and J shed 4 bases, with 14 bases lying between them. The CDR3 bases are TGTGCCAGCAGCCGGGGGGCTAGCGCAGAGACCCAGTACTTC. Its translation is CASSRGASAETQYF.

The chain employs TRBV10-3 and TRBJ2-2; D is possibly TRBD1 (5 bases). This CDR3 has 14 amino acids. Trimming pared 5 bases from V and 2 bases from J, leaving 9 bases between. Per the germline V gene, CDR1 is ENHRY and CDR2 is SYGVKD. The CDR3 bases are TGTGCCATCAGTAGACAGCTCAACACCGGGGAGCTGTTTTTT. Translating it yields CAISRQLNTGELFF.

This clonotype was observed a few times. The V gene is TRBV28, the J gene TRBJ1-2; D is unclear. The CDR3 has 13 residues. V was pared by 5 bases and J by 7 bases, with 14 bases between. CDR1 is MDHEN, CDR2 SYDVKM, per germline. CDR3 loop: CASSRVQVAGYTF. The DNA of the CDR3 is TGTGCCAGCAGTCGGGTCCAAGTGGCTGGCTACACCTTC.

This clonotype is labeled as medium-sized. This chain uses TRBV6-5 with TRBJ1-6; perhaps TRBD1 as D (6 bases). V was pared by 0 bases and J by 5 bases, with 11 bases between. The CDR3 contains 16 residues. Per germline, CDR1 MNHEY and CDR2 SVGAGI. Here the CDR3 DNA reads TGTGCCAGCAGTTACTCCGGGGGGGCTCATAATTCACCCCTCCACTTT. Translation: CASSYSGGAHNSPLHF.

This clonotype was seen many times. The chain links TRBV2 to TRBJ1-5; TRBD1 aligns across 7 bases. The V gene's germline CDR1 is SNHLY and CDR2 FYNNEI. The length of the CDR3 is 16 residues. With 4 bases clipped from V and 2 bases from J, the junction kept 8 bases outside the gene matches. The CDR3 DNA reads TGTGCCAGCAGTGGGAAAGGGGGCTCGGGCAATCAGCCCCAGCATTTT. It codes for CASSGKGGSGNQPQHF.

The chain is built from TRBV24-1 and TRBJ1-2; D gene ambiguous. Germline-derived CDR1 and CDR2 are KGHDR and SFDVKD. V lost 3 bases and J lost 7, with 11 bases in between. The CDR3 sequence is 13 residues long. The CDR3 sequence is CATSDQTLRGYTF. In nucleotides, the CDR3 is TGTGCCACCAGTGATCAAACATTACGTGGCTACACCTTC.

This clonotype was counted between two and nine times. The V call is TRBV12-3 or TRBV12-4, the J call TRBJ1-1; weak D call: TRBD1 (5 bases). This CDR3 has 14 residues. V lost 3 bases to trimming and J lost 1 base, with 9 bases between them. The CDR3: CASSLGPTNTEAFF. The CDR3 nucleotides are TGTGCCAGCAGTTTGGGGCCGACGAACACTGAAGCTTTCTTT.

The chain is built from TRBV20-1 and TRBJ1-5; no definite D call. Trimming cost V 0 bases and J 7 bases, with 13 bases left between them. Germline values: CDR1 DFQATT, CDR2 SNEGSKA (reference sequence). The CDR3 runs 14 residues. CDR3 DNA sequence: TGCAGTGCTAGAGATACTGGCCAGGCCCAGCCCCAGCATTTT. Protein: CSARDTGQAQPQHF.